This T cell receptor (beta chain) was recovered during a study of CD4 T cells in relation to SARS-CoV-2 and coronaviruses. At the level of the study: ViraFEST: approximately 10-day antigen culture of PBMCs, then TCR beta CDR3 sequencing. The restricting HLA molecule for shared crossreactive spike epitopes was mapped.

Comments on this clone: As yet, its antigen is unknown.

The unexposed donors gave CD4+ T cells in about 2010-2019, prior to COVID-19. The cells were cultured for about ten days before CD4+ T cells were isolated. Cells permitting, SARS-CoV-2 S/N and four cold-coronavirus spikes were tested on unexposed-donor CD4+ T cells. Fresh IL-2 medium replaced half the medium on days 3 and 7. Clones were read by immunoSEQ multiplex PCR, and TCRdb kept only the in-frame ones, dropping some. The sample has more than 20,000 clones, approximately 76% seen once. The V gene's germline CDR1 is SEHNR and CDR2 FQNEAQ (reference sequence). This CDR3 is built from 14 residues. V was shortened by 2 bases and J by 3 bases, with 11 bases between the two germline ends.

Sample: CD4+ T cells from PBMCs, cultured in vitro. The J gene is TRBJ2-7, the V gene TRBV7-9, with D hard to call. The TCR originated in a human donor in good health. CDR3 coding DNA: TGTGCCAGCAGCTTATTATCAGAGTTCTACGAGCAGTACTTC. This codes for CASSLLSEFYEQYF. The complete variable domain, with remaining parts taken from reference TRBV7-9 and TRBJ2-7, reads DTGVSQNPRHKITKRGQNVTFRCDPISEHNRLYWYRQTLGQGPEFLTYFQNEAQLEKSRLLSDRFSAERPKGSFSTLEIQRTEQGDSAMYLCASSLLSEFYEQYFGPGTRLTVT.